This TCR beta chain is from a study of blood T cell repertoires in COVID-19. Whole-study context: Cohort 3 recovery required two negative PCRs, clearance, or symptom resolution. Acute and convalescent COVID-19 samples came from the United States, Italy and Spain. Sources were T cells, B-cell-depleted T cells, or PBMCs; the material itself was cDNA or gDNA.

The study recruited people aged 18 to 89 years across about two dozen US areas. Repertoires were generated with immunoSEQ multiplex PCR, while TCRdb's copy carries only in-frame clones and drops some. The sample includes some 190,000 clones, 70% to 90% of them seen just once. The origin of this receptor is a middle-aged woman in a cohort exposed to, infected with or recovered from COVID-19 (not recorded which). The specimen sequenced was PBMCs or T cells enriched from blood (not recorded which).

Written as DNA, the CDR3 is TGTGCCAGCAGTGAACCGGGACAGGGCCACAATGAGCAGTTCTTC. Translating it yields CASSEPGQGHNEQFF. The chain couples TRBV6-1 to TRBJ2-1, with 9 positions matching TRBD1. This CDR3 contains 15 residues. The germline V gene encodes CDR1 MNHNS and CDR2 SASEGT. J was trimmed by 5 bases and V by 2 bases; bases with no gene match: 4.